This TCR beta chain is drawn from a study of post-analysis software for immune sequencing data. General study findings and limits: Patients used about 5 TRBV segments, including TRBV5-6, TRBV5-1 and TRBV20-1, more often than controls.

The germline gives CDR1 DFQATT, CDR2 SNEGSKA (reference sequence). CDR3 length: 14 residues. Trimming at V came to 5 bases and at J to 2 bases, leaving 4 bases not matched to a gene. About this clonotype itself: Its antigen is undetermined.

Each TCR beta cDNA library carried unique molecular identifiers. MiXCR, run by TCRdb on the PCR reads, gives a single entry per CDR3 protein. Here the sample spans 450,000 to 650,000 distinct CDR3 sequences, 44% being singletons. The TCR was taken from a girl aged 5-17 years with multiple sclerosis. The chain has TRBV20-1 and TRBJ2-5, with 11 nucleotides matching TRBD2. The source material was blood. The CDR3 protein is CSAFSGGAQETQYF. DNA for the CDR3: TGCAGTGCTTTTAGCGGGGGGGCTCAAGAGACCCAGTACTTC.